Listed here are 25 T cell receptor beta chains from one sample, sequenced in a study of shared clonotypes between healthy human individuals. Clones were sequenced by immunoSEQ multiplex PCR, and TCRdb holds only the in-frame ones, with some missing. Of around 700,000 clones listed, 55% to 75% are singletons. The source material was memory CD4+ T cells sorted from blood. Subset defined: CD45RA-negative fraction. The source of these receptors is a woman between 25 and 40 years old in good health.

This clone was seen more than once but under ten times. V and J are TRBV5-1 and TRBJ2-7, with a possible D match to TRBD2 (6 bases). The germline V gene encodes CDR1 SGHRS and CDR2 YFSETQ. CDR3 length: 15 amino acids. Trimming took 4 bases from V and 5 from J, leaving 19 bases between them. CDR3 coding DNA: TGCGCCAGCAGCAGAGGTTGGCGGGAAGGGAACGAGCAGTACTTC. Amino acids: CASSRGWREGNEQYF.

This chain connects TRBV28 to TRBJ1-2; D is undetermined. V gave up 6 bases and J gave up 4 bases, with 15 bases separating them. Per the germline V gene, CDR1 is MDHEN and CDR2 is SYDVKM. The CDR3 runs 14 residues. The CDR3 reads CASSPPTGIYGYTF. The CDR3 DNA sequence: TGTGCCAGCAGCCCACCGACCGGGATCTATGGCTACACCTTC.

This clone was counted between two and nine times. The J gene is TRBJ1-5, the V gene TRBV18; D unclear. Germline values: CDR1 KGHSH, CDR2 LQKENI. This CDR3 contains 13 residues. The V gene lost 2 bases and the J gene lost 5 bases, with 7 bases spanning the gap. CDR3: CASSPSTDQPQHF. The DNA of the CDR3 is TGTGCCAGCTCACCATCTACTGATCAGCCCCAGCATTTT.

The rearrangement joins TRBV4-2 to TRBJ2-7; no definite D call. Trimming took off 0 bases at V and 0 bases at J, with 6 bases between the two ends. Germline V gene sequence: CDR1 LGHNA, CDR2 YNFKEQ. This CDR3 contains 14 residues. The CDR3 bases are TGTGCCAGCAGCCAAGAATACGCCTCCTACGAGCAGTACTTC. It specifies CASSQEYASYEQYF.

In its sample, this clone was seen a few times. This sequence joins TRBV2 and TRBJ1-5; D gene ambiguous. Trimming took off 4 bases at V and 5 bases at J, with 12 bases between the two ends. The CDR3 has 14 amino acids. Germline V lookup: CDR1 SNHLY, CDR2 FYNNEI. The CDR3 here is CASSGTGHYQPQHF. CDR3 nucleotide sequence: TGTGCCAGCAGTGGGACGGGTCATTATCAGCCCCAGCATTTT.

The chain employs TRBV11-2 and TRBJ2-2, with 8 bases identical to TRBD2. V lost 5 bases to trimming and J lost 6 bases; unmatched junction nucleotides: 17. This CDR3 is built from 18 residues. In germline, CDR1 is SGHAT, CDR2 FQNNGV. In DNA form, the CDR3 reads TGTGCCAGCAGCCTTCAAGCGGGAGCCTTTCCTAACGCCGGGGAGCTGTTTTTT. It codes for CASSLQAGAFPNAGELFF.

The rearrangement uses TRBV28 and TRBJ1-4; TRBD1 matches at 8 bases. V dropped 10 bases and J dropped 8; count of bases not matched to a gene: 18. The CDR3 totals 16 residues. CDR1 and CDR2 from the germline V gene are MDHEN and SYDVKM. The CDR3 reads CATNPGGGITGEKLFF. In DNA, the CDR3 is TGTGCCACTAACCCAGGGGGCGGGATTACCGGGGAAAAACTGTTTTTT.

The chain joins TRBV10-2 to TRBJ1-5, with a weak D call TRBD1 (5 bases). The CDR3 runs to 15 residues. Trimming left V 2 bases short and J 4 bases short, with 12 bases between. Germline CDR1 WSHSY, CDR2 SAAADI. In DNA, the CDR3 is TGCGCCAGCAGTGAGGATAGGGGCATGAATCAGCCCCAGCATTTT. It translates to CASSEDRGMNQPQHF.

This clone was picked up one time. The CDR3 region has the DNA TGCAGCGTTGTCGCGGAATCCAGGGCTCAAGAGACCCAGTACTTC. Its translation: CSVVAESRAQETQYF. This chain joins TRBV29-1 and TRBJ2-5, with D perhaps matching TRBD1 (5 bases). The CDR3 totals 15 residues. Trimming shortened V by 4 bases and J by 2 bases, and 17 bases separated the two germline ends. Germline V CDR1 and CDR2: SQVTM, ANQGSEA.

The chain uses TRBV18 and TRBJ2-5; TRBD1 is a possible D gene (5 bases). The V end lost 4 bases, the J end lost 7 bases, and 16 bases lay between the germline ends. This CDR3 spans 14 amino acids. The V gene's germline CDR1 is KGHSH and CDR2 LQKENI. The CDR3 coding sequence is TGTGCCAGCTCACTACCTTCCCAGGGAAGGACCCAGTACTTC. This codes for CASSLPSQGRTQYF. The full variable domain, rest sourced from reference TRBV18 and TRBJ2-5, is NAGVMQNPRHLVRRRGQEARLRCSPMKGHSHVYWYRQLPEEGLKFMVYLQKENIIDESGMPKERFSAEFPKEGPSILRIQQVVRGDSAAYFCASSLPSQGRTQYFGPGTRLLVL.

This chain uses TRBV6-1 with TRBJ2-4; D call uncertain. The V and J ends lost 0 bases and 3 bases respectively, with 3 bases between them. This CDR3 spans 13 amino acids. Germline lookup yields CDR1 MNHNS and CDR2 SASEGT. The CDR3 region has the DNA TGTGCCAGCAGTGAAGCCGACAAAAACATTCAGTACTTC. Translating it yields CASSEADKNIQYF.

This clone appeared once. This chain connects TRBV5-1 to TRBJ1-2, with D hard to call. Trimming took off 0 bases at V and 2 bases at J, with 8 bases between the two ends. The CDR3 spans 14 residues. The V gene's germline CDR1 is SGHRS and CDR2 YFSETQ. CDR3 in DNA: TGCGCCAGCAGCTTGGATTGGGCCAACTATGGCTACACCTTC. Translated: CASSLDWANYGYTF.

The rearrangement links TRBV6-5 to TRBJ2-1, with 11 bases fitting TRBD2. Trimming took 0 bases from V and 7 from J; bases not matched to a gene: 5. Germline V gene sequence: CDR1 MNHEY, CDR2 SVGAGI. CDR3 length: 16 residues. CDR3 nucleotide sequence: TGTGCCAGCAGTTACTCGAAGACTAGCGGGATAAATGAGCAGTTCTTC. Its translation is CASSYSKTSGINEQFF.

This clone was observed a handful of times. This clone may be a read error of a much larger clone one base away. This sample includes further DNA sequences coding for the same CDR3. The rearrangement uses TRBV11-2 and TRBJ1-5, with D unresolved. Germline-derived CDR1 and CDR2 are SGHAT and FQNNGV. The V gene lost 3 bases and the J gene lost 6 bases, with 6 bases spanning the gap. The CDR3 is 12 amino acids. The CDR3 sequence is CASSLEGQPQHF. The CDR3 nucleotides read TGTGCCAGCAGCTTGGAGGGTCAGCCCCAGCATTTT.

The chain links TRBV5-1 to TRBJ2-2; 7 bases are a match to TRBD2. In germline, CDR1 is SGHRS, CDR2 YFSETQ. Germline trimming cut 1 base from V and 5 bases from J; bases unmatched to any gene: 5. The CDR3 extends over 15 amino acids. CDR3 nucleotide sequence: TGCGCCAGCAGCTTGAGCGGGAAGGGAACCGGGGAGCTGTTTTTT. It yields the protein CASSLSGKGTGELFF. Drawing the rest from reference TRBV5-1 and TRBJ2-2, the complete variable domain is KAGVTQTPRYLIKTRGQQVTLSCSPISGHRSVSWYQQTPGQGLQFLFEYFSETQRNKGNFPGRFSGRQFSNSRSEMNVSTLELGDSALYLCASSLSGKGTGELFFGEGSRLTVL.

The CDR3 sequence: CASSLEGTEGEKLFF. The DNA for the CDR3 is TGCGCCAGCAGCTTAGAAGGGACTGAAGGAGAAAAACTGTTTTTT. This chain joins TRBV5-1 and TRBJ1-4; TRBD1 is a possible D gene (5 bases). CDR1 and CDR2 (germline): SGHRS, YFSETQ. This CDR3 is 15 amino acids long. V lost 2 bases and J 8 bases, leaving 16 bases between the germline ends.

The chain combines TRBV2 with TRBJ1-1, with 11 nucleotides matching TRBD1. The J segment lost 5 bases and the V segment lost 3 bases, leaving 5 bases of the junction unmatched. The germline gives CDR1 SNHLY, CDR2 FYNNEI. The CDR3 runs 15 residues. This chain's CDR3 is CASSDSDRGQTEAFF. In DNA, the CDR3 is TGTGCCAGCAGTGACTCGGACAGGGGGCAAACTGAAGCTTTCTTT.

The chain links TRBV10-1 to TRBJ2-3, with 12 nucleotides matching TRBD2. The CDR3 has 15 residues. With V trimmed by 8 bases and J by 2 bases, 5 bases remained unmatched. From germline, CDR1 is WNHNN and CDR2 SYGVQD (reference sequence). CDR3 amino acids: CASGRTSGNTDTQYF. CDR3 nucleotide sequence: TGCGCCAGCGGACGGACTAGCGGGAACACAGATACGCAGTATTTT.

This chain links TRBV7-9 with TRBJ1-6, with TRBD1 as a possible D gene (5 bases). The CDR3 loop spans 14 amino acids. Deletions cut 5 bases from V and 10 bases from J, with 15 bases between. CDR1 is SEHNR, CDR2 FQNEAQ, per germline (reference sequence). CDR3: CASSRREGISPLHF. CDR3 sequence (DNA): TGTGCCAGCAGCCGCAGGGAAGGAATATCACCCCTCCACTTT. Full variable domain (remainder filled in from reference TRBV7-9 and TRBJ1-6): DTGVSQNPRHKITKRGQNVTFRCDPISEHNRLYWYRQTLGQGPEFLTYFQNEAQLEKSRLLSDRFSAERPKGSFSTLEIQRTEQGDSAMYLCASSRREGISPLHFGNGTRLTVT.

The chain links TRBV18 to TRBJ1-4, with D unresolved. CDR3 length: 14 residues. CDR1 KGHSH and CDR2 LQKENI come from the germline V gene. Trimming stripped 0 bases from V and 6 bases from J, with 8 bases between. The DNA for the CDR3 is TGTGCCAGCTCACCACCGGCCGCAGATGAAAAACTGTTTTTT. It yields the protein CASSPPAADEKLFF.

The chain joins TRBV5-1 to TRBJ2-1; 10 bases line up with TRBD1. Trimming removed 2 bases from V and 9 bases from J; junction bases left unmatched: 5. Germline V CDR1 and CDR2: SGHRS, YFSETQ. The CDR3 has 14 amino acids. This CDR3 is CASSFGTGAIEQFF. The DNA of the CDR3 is TGCGCCAGCAGCTTCGGGACAGGGGCCATTGAGCAGTTCTTC.

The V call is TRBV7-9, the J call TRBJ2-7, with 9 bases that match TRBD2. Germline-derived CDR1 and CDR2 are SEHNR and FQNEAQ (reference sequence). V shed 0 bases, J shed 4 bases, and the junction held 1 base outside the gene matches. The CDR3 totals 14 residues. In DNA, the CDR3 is TGTGCCAGCAGCTTAGCTAGCGGGAGTTACGAGCAGTACTTC. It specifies CASSLASGSYEQYF.

CDR3 in amino acids: CASSHRSSGANVLTF. Here the CDR3 DNA reads TGTGCCAGCAGCCATAGGAGCTCTGGGGCCAACGTCCTGACTTTC. This chain joins TRBV4-2 and TRBJ2-6, with unresolved D. CDR1 is LGHNA, CDR2 YNFKEQ, per germline. Between the trimmed V and J ends, which lost 3 bases and 0 bases, there was a span of 6 bases. The CDR3 extends over 15 amino acids.

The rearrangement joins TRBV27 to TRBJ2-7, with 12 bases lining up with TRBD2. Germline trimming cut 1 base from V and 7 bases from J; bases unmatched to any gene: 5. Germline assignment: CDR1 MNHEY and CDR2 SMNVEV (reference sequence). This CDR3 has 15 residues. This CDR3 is CASSLFRLAGDEQYF. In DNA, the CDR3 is TGTGCCAGCAGTTTATTTAGACTAGCGGGAGATGAGCAGTACTTC.

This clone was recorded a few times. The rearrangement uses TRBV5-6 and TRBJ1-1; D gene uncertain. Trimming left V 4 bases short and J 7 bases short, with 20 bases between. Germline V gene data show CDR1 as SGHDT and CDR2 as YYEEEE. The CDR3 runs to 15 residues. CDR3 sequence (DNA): TGTGCCAGCAGCGAGACTTCTTCCCGGGGTTTTGAAGCTTTCTTT. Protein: CASSETSSRGFEAFF.